This T cell receptor beta chain is drawn from a study of OX40 agonist ivuxolimab in advanced cancers. Study details: Administration of intravenous ivuxolimab to patients occurred every 2 weeks at 0.01 to 10 mg/kg. General study results and limits: Part of the nonresponder group also had normalized T-cell clonal expansion that was low. CD8+ T cells (on average) carried more expanded clones than CD4+ T cells.

At cycle 4 day 1, cycle 7 day 1, and baseline, blood was sampled. Sequencing used immunoSEQ multiplex PCR; TCRdb keeps in-frame clones, though not all of them. The table has about 61,000 clones, roughly four fifths seen once. The germline V gene has CDR1 SQVTM and CDR2 ANQGSEA. The CDR3 is 15 amino acids. Trimming removed 4 bases from V and 1 base from J, with 16 bases in between. Worth noting for this clone: Its antigen is unidentified.

This material consisted of CD4+ or CD8+ T cells sorted from blood, taken in a trial of the OX40 agonist ivuxolimab. The chain uses TRBV29-1 and TRBJ2-5, with D maybe TRBD1 (5 bases). This clonotype was obtained from an adult with an advanced solid tumor such as melanoma, head and neck, liver or kidney cancer. CDR3 loop: CSVVGMTEAQETQYF. CDR3 in DNA: TGCAGCGTTGTGGGAATGACAGAAGCCCAAGAGACCCAGTACTTC.